This paragraph covers one T cell receptor beta chain sequence. Antigen specificity is unknown. The CDR3 loop spans 12 amino acids. Germline loops: CDR1 SQVTM, CDR2 ANQGSEA. V lost 3 bases to trimming and J lost 5 bases; unmatched junction nucleotides: 3. The repertoire was sequenced with immunoSEQ multiplex PCR; TCRdb's copy has only in-frame clones and lacks some. This table holds some 30,000 clones, around 86% found once. This entry comes from a study of T cell responses to AZD1222 COVID-19 vaccine. Whole-study results and caveats: Most donors were white British, females outnumbered males, and clonal diversity was possibly underestimated. With dominance at 160-218 and 743-854, vaccine-associated CD4 TCRs spanned spike. Nearly half of spike-specific TCRs reportedly target unmutated variant regions. Spike-specific TCR breadth and depth grew following two AZD1222 doses.

The clonotype originates from an adult in good health. Sequenced material: peripheral blood, taken on day 0 of AZD1222 vaccination. The chain combines TRBV29-1 with TRBJ2-7; 8 nucleotides agree with TRBD2. In DNA, the CDR3 is TGCAGCGTTGAGATTAGCGGGAACGAGCAGTACTTC. This encodes CSVEISGNEQYF.